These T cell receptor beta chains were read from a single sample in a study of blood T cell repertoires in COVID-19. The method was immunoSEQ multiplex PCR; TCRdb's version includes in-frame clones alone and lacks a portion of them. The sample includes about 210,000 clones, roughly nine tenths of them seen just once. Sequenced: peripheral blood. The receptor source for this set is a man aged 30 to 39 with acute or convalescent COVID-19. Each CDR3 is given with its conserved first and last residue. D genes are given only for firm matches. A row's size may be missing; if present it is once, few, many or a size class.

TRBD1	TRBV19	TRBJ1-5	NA	TGTGCCAGTAGTATTGGAGGGGGCGGTCAGCCCCAGCATTTT	CASSIGGGGQPQHF
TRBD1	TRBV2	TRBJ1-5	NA	TGTGCCAGCAGCCAACGACAGGGGCAGGGGCAGCCCCAGCATTTT	CASSQRQGQGQPQHF
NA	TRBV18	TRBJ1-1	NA	TGTGCCAGCTCACCACGTCGAGGAGGCACTGAAGCTTTCTTT	CASSPRRGGTEAFF
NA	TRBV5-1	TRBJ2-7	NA	TGCGCCAGCAGCTTGGTTGTGGGGACATCCTCCTACGAGCAGTACTTC	CASSLVVGTSSYEQYF
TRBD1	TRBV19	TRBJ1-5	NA	TGTGCCAGTAAGGGACAGGCCACAGGGAATCAGCCCCAGCATTTT	CASKGQATGNQPQHF
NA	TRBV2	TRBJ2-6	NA	TGTGCCAGCAGGCTAGTGTCTGGGGCCAACGTCCTGACTTTC	CASRLVSGANVLTF
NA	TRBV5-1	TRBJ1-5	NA	TGCGCCAGCAGCTTTCTAGGGGGTAATCAGCCCCAGCATTTT	CASSFLGGNQPQHF
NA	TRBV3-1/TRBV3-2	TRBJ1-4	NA	TGTGCCAGCAGCCAAGTCAGAGGGACTGCAACTAATGAAAAACTGTTTTTT	CASSQVRGTATNEKLFF
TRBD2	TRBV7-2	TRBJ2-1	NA	TGTGCCAGCAGCGGACGACTAGCGGGAAGAAATGAGCAGTTCTTC	CASSGRLAGRNEQFF
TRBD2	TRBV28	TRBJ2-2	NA	TGTGCCGGTCAAAGGAGACTAGCGGGCTACGGGGAGCTGTTTTTT	CAGQRRLAGYGELFF
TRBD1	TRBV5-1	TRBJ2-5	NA	TGCGCCAGCAGCTGGACAGGGGGCTCAGAGACCCAGTACTTC	CASSWTGGSETQYF
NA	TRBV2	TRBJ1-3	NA	TGTGCCAGCAGTGATAGCCGTCGCTCTGGAAACACCATATATTTT	CASSDSRRSGNTIYF
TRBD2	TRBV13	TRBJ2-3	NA	TGTGCCAGCATCGCTGCGGGGGGCACAGATACGCAGTATTTT	CASIAAGGTDTQYF
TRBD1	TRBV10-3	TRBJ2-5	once	TGTGCCATCAGGGGACAGGCCCCCCAAGAGACCCAGTACTTC	CAIRGQAPQETQYF
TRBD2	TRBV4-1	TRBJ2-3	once	TGCGCCAGCAGCCGTTCTAGCGGTGGCACAGATACGCAGTATTTT	CASSRSSGGTDTQYF
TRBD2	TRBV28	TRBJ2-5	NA	TGTGCCAGCAGACCAAGCGGGAGACAGACCCAGTACTTC	CASRPSGRQTQYF
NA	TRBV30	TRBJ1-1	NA	TGTGCCTGGAGTGTACTCCGGGGGAACACTGAAGCTTTCTTT	CAWSVLRGNTEAFF
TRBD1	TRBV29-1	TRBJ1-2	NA	TGCAGCGTTTTGACAGGGAGGTTTCTTAACTATGGCTACACCTTC	CSVLTGRFLNYGYTF
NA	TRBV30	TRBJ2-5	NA	TGTGCCTGGAGTACGAGGGCAGGGGTTGGGGAGACCCAGTACTTC	CAWSTRAGVGETQYF
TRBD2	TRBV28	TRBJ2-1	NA	TGTAAAATAGCGGGGGACAATGAGCAGTTCTTC	CKIAGDNEQFF
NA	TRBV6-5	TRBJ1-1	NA	TGTGCCAGCAGAGTAACAACGAACACTGAAGCTTTCTTT	CASRVTTNTEAFF
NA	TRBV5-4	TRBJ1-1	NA	TGTGCCAGCAGCTCCCCGGGATTCTCGAACACTGAAGCTTTCTTT	CASSSPGFSNTEAFF
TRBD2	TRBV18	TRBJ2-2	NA	TGTGCCAGCTCACCACCAGGACTAGCGAGGACCGGGGAGCTGTTTTTT	CASSPPGLARTGELFF
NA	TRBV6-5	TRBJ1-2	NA	TGTGCCAGCACCACCACGGGGGTTACAGGCTACACCTTC	CASTTTGVTGYTF
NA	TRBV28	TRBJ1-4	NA	TGTGCCACCAAAATCGGTGCAACTAATGAAAAACTGTTTTTT	CATKIGATNEKLFF
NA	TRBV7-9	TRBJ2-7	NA	TGTGCCAGCAGCTTAGAAGATAGGGGCCTATCCTACGAGCAGTACTTC	CASSLEDRGLSYEQYF
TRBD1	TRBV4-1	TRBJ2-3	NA	TGCGCCAGCAGCCAAGAATCCCGGGACAGGGCTAAGTCGCAGTATTTT	CASSQESRDRAKSQYF
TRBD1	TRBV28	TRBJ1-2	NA	TGTGCCAGCAGTGTGGGACAGAGCCTGGGCTACACCTTC	CASSVGQSLGYTF
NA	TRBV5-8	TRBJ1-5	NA	TGTGCCAGCAACAACAGGGTTGGTCAGCCCCAGCATTTT	CASNNRVGQPQHF
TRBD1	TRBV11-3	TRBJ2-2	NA	TGTGCCAGGAACTCCAGGGGGCGGGTCGGGGAGCTGTTTTTT	CARNSRGRVGELFF
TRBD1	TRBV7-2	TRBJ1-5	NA	TGTGCCAGCAGCTCCAGACAGGGGGCTAATCAGCCCCAGCATTTT	CASSSRQGANQPQHF
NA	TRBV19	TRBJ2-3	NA	TGTGCCAGTAGTAACCGCCCGGCTATAATAGCCGATACGCAGTATTTT	CASSNRPAIIADTQYF
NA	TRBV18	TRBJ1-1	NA	TGTGCCAGCTCACCCGGACAGAACCTTAACACTGAAGCTTTCTTT	CASSPGQNLNTEAFF
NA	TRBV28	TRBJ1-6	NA	TGTGCCAGCAGTTTGGCAGTCCCTAATTCACCCCTCCACTTT	CASSLAVPNSPLHF
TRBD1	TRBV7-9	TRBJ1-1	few	TGTGCCAGCAGCTTAAAAGGGGGCGCAGGGAACACTGAAGCTTTCTTT	CASSLKGGAGNTEAFF
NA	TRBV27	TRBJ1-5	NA	TGTGCCAGCAGTTTATTGTCAACCTATAGCAATCAGCCCCAGCATTTT	CASSLLSTYSNQPQHF